The next 27 T cell receptor beta chains were all read from a single sample in a study of Ad26.COV2.S vaccination and SARS-CoV-2 variants. Clones were sequenced by immunoSEQ multiplex PCR, and TCRdb holds only the in-frame ones, with some missing. This table has 300,000 to 400,000 clones, about 92% appearing once. The source was peripheral blood, collected after recovery from COVID-19. All receptors come from a human donor who had recovered from COVID-19.

The CDR3 is CASSLRQGTYNEQFF. CDR3 sequence (DNA): TGTGCCAGCAGCTTACGACAGGGGACCTACAATGAGCAGTTCTTC. V gene TRBV11-2 combines with J gene TRBJ2-1; 8 bases agree with TRBD1. This CDR3 has 15 residues. Losses at the gene ends were 2 bases for V and 2 bases for J; bases not matched to a gene: 2. In germline, CDR1 is SGHAT, CDR2 FQNNGV.

The gene calls are TRBV12-3 or TRBV12-4 and TRBJ1-3; D not resolved. The CDR3 spans 12 residues. V was shortened by 2 bases and J by 5 bases, with 4 bases between the two germline ends. CDR3 DNA: TGTGCCAGCAGTTTAAGGAGAAACACCATATATTTT. Translated: CASSLRRNTIYF.

The rearrangement joins TRBV10-3 to TRBJ2-7; TRBD2 matches 7 bases. The length of the CDR3 is 15 residues. Germline CDR1 reads ENHRY; CDR2 reads SYGVKD. The V and J ends lost 2 bases and 0 bases, in that order; junction bases with no gene match: 4. The CDR3 protein is CAISEHGGTSYEQYF. The CDR3 DNA follows: TGTGCCATCAGTGAGCACGGGGGGACCTCCTACGAGCAGTACTTC.

The chain carries TRBV10-3 and TRBJ1-2; D not certain. The CDR3 spans 13 residues. Germline V gene sequence: CDR1 ENHRY, CDR2 SYGVKD. Trimming cost V 6 bases and J 4 bases, with 12 bases left between them. Here the CDR3 DNA reads TGTGCCATCAGCCCCGGGATGAGCTATGGCTACACCTTC. The encoded protein is CAISPGMSYGYTF.

The chain uses TRBV4-3 and TRBJ1-2, with TRBD1 matching 7 bases. The CDR3 has 15 residues. Germline values: CDR1 LGHNA, CDR2 YSLEER. V was clipped by 2 bases and J by 8 bases; unmatched bases: 11. CDR3 bases: TGCGCCAGCAGCCAATTCAAGACAGGGCATGGGGGCTACACCTTC. Its translation is CASSQFKTGHGGYTF.

V and J are TRBV7-9 and TRBJ2-1; 10 nucleotides line up with TRBD2. The V gene's germline CDR1 is SEHNR and CDR2 FQNEAQ (reference sequence). V lost 10 bases, J lost 12 bases, and 18 bases stayed unmatched. The CDR3 is 15 residues long. The CDR3 region is CAILPAGLAGVGQFF. The DNA of the CDR3 is TGTGCCATTCTCCCCGCCGGCCTAGCGGGGGTAGGGCAGTTCTTC. The whole variable domain, filled in from reference TRBV7-9 and TRBJ2-1, reads DTGVSQNPRHKITKRGQNVTFRCDPISEHNRLYWYRQTLGQGPEFLTYFQNEAQLEKSRLLSDRFSAERPKGSFSTLEIQRTEQGDSAMYLCAILPAGLAGVGQFFGPGTRLTVL.

The chain links TRBV2 to TRBJ2-3, with 7 bases lining up with TRBD1. CDR3 size: 15 residues. CDR1 is SNHLY and CDR2 is FYNNEI in the germline V gene. Trimming cost V 4 bases and J 0 bases; bases outside gene matches: 4. As DNA, the CDR3 is TGTGCCAGCAGTGCGAGACAGGGTAGCACAGATACGCAGTATTTT. Translating it yields CASSARQGSTDTQYF.

The J gene is TRBJ2-7, the V gene TRBV10-3; D ambiguous. Trimming removed 5 bases from V and 5 bases from J, with 22 bases in between. This CDR3 is built from 16 residues. CDR1 and CDR2 from the germline V gene are ENHRY and SYGVKD. The CDR3 protein is CAISSAARVGSHEQYF. The DNA for the CDR3 is TGTGCCATCAGTTCTGCAGCCCGGGTAGGGTCCCACGAGCAGTACTTC.

The rearrangement joins TRBV5-1 to TRBJ2-3; maybe TRBD2 (5 bases). Trimming cost V 0 bases and J 0 bases, with 17 bases left between them. The CDR3 is 18 residues long. Germline V gene data show CDR1 as SGHRS and CDR2 as YFSETQ. CDR3: CASSLGKAGVVSTDTQYF. CDR3 coding DNA: TGCGCCAGCAGCTTGGGGAAGGCGGGTGTGGTGAGCACAGATACGCAGTATTTT.

The rearrangement joins TRBV7-9 to TRBJ2-3; D is unclear. The V gene lost 1 base and the J gene lost 2 bases, with 7 bases spanning the gap. From germline, CDR1 is SEHNR and CDR2 FQNEAQ (reference sequence). CDR3 length: 14 residues. The CDR3 DNA is TGTGCCAGCAGCTTAGACACGCTCACAGATACGCAGTATTTT. Encoded protein: CASSLDTLTDTQYF.

This clone turned up a few times. V is TRBV7-9 and J is TRBJ2-7; 7 bases are shared with TRBD1. The germline V gene encodes CDR1 SEHNR and CDR2 FQNEAQ (reference sequence). This CDR3 contains 15 residues. The V segment lost 3 bases and the J segment 7 bases; nucleotides outside the gene matches: 12. CDR3 DNA sequence: TGTGCCAGCAGCTTCGGAACAGGGGTTCTTATGGAGCAGTACTTC. This translates into CASSFGTGVLMEQYF.

The CDR3 here is CASSSQGTSSYEQYF. The CDR3 DNA reads TGTGCCAGCAGCTCGCAGGGGACCAGCTCCTACGAGCAGTACTTC. The chain employs TRBV5-4 and TRBJ2-7, with D tentatively TRBD1 (6 bases). The germline gives CDR1 SGHNT, CDR2 YYREEE (reference sequence). The CDR3 is 15 amino acids. Between the trimmed V and J ends, which lost 3 bases and 0 bases, there was a span of 13 bases.

CDR3 in amino acids: CASSQDIASGGADTQYF. The CDR3, as DNA: TGCGCCAGCAGCCAAGATATAGCTAGCGGGGGGGCAGATACGCAGTATTTT. The rearrangement links TRBV4-3 to TRBJ2-3; 12 positions agree with TRBD2. Trimming took 0 bases from V and 4 from J; bases not matched to a gene: 5. The CDR3 loop spans 17 amino acids. Looked up from germline, CDR1 is LGHNA and CDR2 is YSLEER.

Regarding this clone: The sample contains more than one DNA sequence encoding this CDR3. The rearrangement links TRBV5-1 to TRBJ2-5; perhaps TRBD1 as D (6 bases). The CDR3 length is 14 residues. The germline CDR1 and CDR2 sequences are SGHRS and YFSETQ. V was clipped by 4 bases and J by 1 base, with 11 bases between them. The CDR3 nucleotides are TGCGCCAGCAGCCCAGGGACAAGCCAAGAGACCCAGTACTTC. This translates into CASSPGTSQETQYF. Based on the CDR3 plus reference TRBV5-1 and TRBJ2-5, the full variable domain is KAGVTQTPRYLIKTRGQQVTLSCSPISGHRSVSWYQQTPGQGLQFLFEYFSETQRNKGNFPGRFSGRQFSNSRSEMNVSTLELGDSALYLCASSPGTSQETQYFGPGTRLLVL.

Turning to this clone: This same CDR3 is encoded by further DNA sequences in the sample. The rearrangement uses TRBV27 and TRBJ2-1; D is unclear. V lost 0 bases to trimming and J lost 1 base, with 1 base between them. This CDR3 spans 13 amino acids. Germline CDR1 and CDR2: MNHEY and SMNVEV (reference sequence). The CDR3 loop reads CASSLSSYNEQFF. DNA of the CDR3: TGTGCCAGCAGTTTATCGTCCTACAATGAGCAGTTCTTC.

V usage is TRBV28 and J usage is TRBJ1-1; D ambiguous. The CDR3 has 11 residues. CDR1 and CDR2 (germline): MDHEN, SYDVKM. V lost 2 bases and J 4 bases, leaving 2 bases between the germline ends. The CDR3 nucleotides are TGTGCCAGCAGTTTAACCACTGAAGCTTTCTTT. It is translated as CASSLTTEAFF.

This clone has just a few counts. This sequence joins TRBV10-1 and TRBJ1-6; tentative D call: TRBD1 (6 bases). CDR3 length equals 13 residues. Trimming took off 5 bases at V and 9 bases at J, with 11 bases between the two ends. Germline V gene lookup returns CDR1 WNHNN and CDR2 SYGVQD (reference sequence). CDR3 coding DNA: TGCGCCAGCAGTAACAGGGTGGGTTCACCCCTCCACTTT. This gives the protein CASSNRVGSPLHF.

This clone was counted once. V usage is TRBV15 and J usage is TRBJ2-7; no clear D. CDR1 is LNHNV and CDR2 is YYDKDF in the germline V gene (reference sequence). V was trimmed by 3 bases and J by 7 bases, leaving 13 bases between them. The CDR3 covers 13 residues. This CDR3 reads CATSSRTATEQYF. Here the CDR3 DNA reads TGTGCCACCAGCAGCAGGACGGCCACGGAGCAGTACTTC.

The CDR3 region has the DNA TGTGCCAGCAGCTTAGCGTCAGGGACTAATGAAAAACTGTTTTTT. This codes for CASSLASGTNEKLFF. This sequence joins TRBV7-9 and TRBJ1-4; D may be TRBD1 (5 bases). The V and J ends lost 0 bases and 2 bases respectively, with 7 bases between them. In germline, CDR1 is SEHNR, CDR2 FQNEAQ (reference sequence). This CDR3 has 15 residues. Full variable domain (remainder filled in from reference TRBV7-9 and TRBJ1-4): DTGVSQNPRHKITKRGQNVTFRCDPISEHNRLYWYRQTLGQGPEFLTYFQNEAQLEKSRLLSDRFSAERPKGSFSTLEIQRTEQGDSAMYLCASSLASGTNEKLFFGSGTQLSVL.

This chain joins TRBV5-4 and TRBJ1-1; the D is unclear. The germline V gene encodes CDR1 SGHNT and CDR2 YYREEE (reference sequence). The CDR3 is 15 amino acids. Deletions cut 3 bases from V and 3 bases from J, with 15 bases between. CDR3 DNA sequence: TGTGCCAGCAGCTCCGATCCTAGGGCCCACACTGAAGCTTTCTTT. It codes for CASSSDPRAHTEAFF.

The chain has TRBV11-2 and TRBJ2-5; 8 bases agree with TRBD2. Per germline, CDR1 SGHAT and CDR2 FQNNGV. The CDR3 sequence is 12 residues long. J gave up 8 bases and V 10 bases, and 9 bases lay outside the gene matches. The CDR3 loop is CATSPGGATQYF. The CDR3 nucleotides are TGTGCCACTTCGCCCGGGGGGGCCACCCAGTACTTC.

The rearrangement links TRBV5-6 to TRBJ1-2; 10 positions match TRBD1. J was trimmed by 6 bases and V by 0 bases; bases with no gene match: 2. This CDR3 is built from 14 residues. Germline-derived CDR1 and CDR2 are SGHDT and YYEEEE. The CDR3, as DNA: TGTGCCAGCAGCTTGGAAGGGACAGGGGATGGCTACACCTTC. This gives the protein CASSLEGTGDGYTF. Drawing the rest from reference TRBV5-6 and TRBJ1-2, the complete variable domain is DAGVTQSPTHLIKTRGQQVTLRCSPKSGHDTVSWYQQALGQGPQFIFQYYEEEERQRGNFPDRFSGHQFPNYSSELNVNALLLGDSALYLCASSLEGTGDGYTFGSGTRLTVV.

This clone was detected only once. V is TRBV7-3 and J is TRBJ2-1; D perhaps matches TRBD1 (6 bases). This CDR3 is built from 17 residues. The ends were cut back, 2 bases at V and 2 bases at J, with 16 bases in the middle. Germline V gene sequence: CDR1 SGHTA, CDR2 FQGTGA. The CDR3 DNA reads as TGTGCCAGCAGCTTAGGAATTGGGGGCGAAACCTACAATGAGCAGTTCTTC. Protein sequence: CASSLGIGGETYNEQFF.

This chain connects TRBV6-6 to TRBJ2-3, with D perhaps matching TRBD2 (6 bases). V was cut by 2 bases and J by 2 bases, with 11 bases left in between. CDR3 length: 15 residues. Germline assignment: CDR1 MNHNY and CDR2 SVGAGI (reference sequence). The CDR3 loop is CASSYPGGATDTQYF. The CDR3 nucleotides read TGTGCCAGCAGTTACCCCGGGGGTGCCACAGATACGCAGTATTTT.

The V and J genes are TRBV19 and TRBJ1-1, with a possible D match to TRBD1 (6 bases). CDR1 LNHDA and CDR2 SQIVND come from the germline V gene (reference sequence). V gave up 4 bases and J gave up 3 bases, with 15 bases separating them. CDR3 length: 15 residues. The CDR3 nucleotides read TGTGCCAGTAGTACCCTTGGAGGGGGAGACACTGAAGCTTTCTTT. Protein product: CASSTLGGGDTEAFF.

The rearrangement links TRBV7-9 to TRBJ1-1; D perhaps matches TRBD1 (6 bases). Per the germline V gene, CDR1 is SEHNR and CDR2 is FQNEAQ (reference sequence). V lost 2 bases and J lost 0, with 19 bases in between. The CDR3 runs 18 residues. The DNA for the CDR3 is TGTGCCAGCAGCTTATCCCCTTCCAGGGGCCACATGAACACTGAAGCTTTCTTT. This translates into CASSLSPSRGHMNTEAFF.

The chain joins TRBV19 to TRBJ1-4; 7 bases fit TRBD1. The ends lost 7 bases at V and 5 bases at J; junction bases unmatched: 10. CDR1 is LNHDA, CDR2 SQIVND, per germline (reference sequence). The CDR3 length is 15 residues. The CDR3 sequence: CASTSKGQLNEKLFF. The CDR3 DNA follows: TGTGCCAGTACCTCCAAGGGACAGCTAAATGAAAAACTGTTTTTT. Full variable domain (rest looked up from reference TRBV19 and TRBJ1-4): DGGITQSPKYLFRKEGQNVTLSCEQNLNHDAMYWYRQDPGQGLRLIYYSQIVNDFQKGDIAEGYSVSREKKESFPLTVTSAQKNPTAFYLCASTSKGQLNEKLFFGSGTQLSVL.